A selection of T cell receptor beta chains follows, all from one sample in a study of CD8 T cells in ankylosing spondylitis. MiXCR, run by TCRdb on the 5' RACE reads, gives a single entry per CDR3 protein. Among roughly 490,000 distinct CDR3 sequences listed, roughly 5% were seen once. Sequenced: blood, either unsorted or a sorted T cell fraction (not recorded which). The receptors derive from a male donor with ankylosing spondylitis. Each CDR3 is given with its conserved first and last residue. D genes are given only for firm matches. Only part of the rows carry a size: once, few, many, or a class if the clone is expanded.

abundance	v_gene	j_gene	d_gene	CDR3aa	CDR3nt
few	TRBV20-1	TRBJ2-1	-	CSACDRDAPNEQFF	TGCAGTGCTTGCGACCGGGACGCGCCTAATGAGCAGTTCTTC
many	TRBV7-9	TRBJ2-2	-	CASSARGADGELFF	TGTGCCAGCAGCGCTCGGGGCGCCGACGGGGAGCTGTTTTTT
many	TRBV11-1	TRBJ2-4	-	CASSLDFIRLGSKNIQYF	TGTGCCAGCAGCTTAGACTTCATTCGACTAGGAAGCAAAAACATTCAGTACTTC
many	TRBV20-1	TRBJ2-7	-	CSAFRDSSYEQYF	TGCAGTGCTTTCCGGGACTCCTCCTACGAGCAGTACTTC
many	TRBV5-1	TRBJ1-1	-	CASSPDPRGNTEAFF	TGCGCCAGCAGCCCGGACCCCAGGGGGAACACTGAAGCTTTCTTT
many	TRBV5-1	TRBJ1-6	-	CASSVRDTSYNSPLHF	TGCGCCAGCAGCGTCCGGGACACTTCCTATAATTCACCCCTCCACTTT
many	TRBV4-2	TRBJ2-2	TRBD2	CASSRLAGDNTGELFF	TGTGCCAGCAGCCGCCTAGCGGGGGATAACACCGGGGAGCTGTTTTTT
many	TRBV4-1	TRBJ2-7	-	CASSPGQIFPNEQQYF	TGCGCCAGCAGCCCAGGACAGATCTTTCCTAACGAGCAGCAGTACTTC
many	TRBV6-1	TRBJ1-2	-	CASRPGPGVGYTF	TGTGCCAGCAGGCCTGGACCAGGGGTTGGCTACACCTTC
many	TRBV14	TRBJ2-2	-	CASSQDWTSDTGELFF	TGTGCCAGCAGCCAAGATTGGACATCAGACACCGGGGAGCTGTTTTTT
-	TRBV27	TRBJ2-3	TRBD2	CASSFTSGAPGDTQYF	TGTGCCAGCAGTTTTACTAGCGGGGCTCCCGGAGATACGCAGTATTTT
-	TRBV5-4	TRBJ1-2	-	CASSLDAGPTLRGYTF	TGTGCCAGCAGCTTGGACGCAGGTCCGACATTACGTGGCTACACCTTC
-	TRBV7-2	TRBJ2-5	TRBD1	CASSKRQGTPETQHF	TGTGCCAGCAGCAAGCGACAGGGCACCCCAGAGACCCAGCACTTC
many	TRBV7-8	TRBJ2-1	-	CASSLPPEHEQFF	TGTGCCAGCAGCTTACCCCCCGAGCATGAGCAGTTCTTC
few	TRBV20-1	TRBJ2-5	TRBD2	CSATTVLAGVKGTQYF	TGCAGTGCCACGACGGTTCTAGCGGGAGTGAAGGGGACCCAGTACTTC
many	TRBV4-3	TRBJ1-1	-	CASSPTAMNTEAFF	TGCGCCAGCAGCCCGACAGCCATGAACACTGAAGCTTTCTTT
-	TRBV21-1	TRBJ2-1	-	CAIVVMGGRVRRFF	TGTGCCATCGTGGTGATGGGGGGCCGGGTCCGTCGGTTCTTC
many	TRBV27	TRBJ2-5	TRBD1	CAAGDRLETQYF	TGTGCAGCCGGGGACAGGTTGGAGACCCAGTACTTC
many	TRBV5-1	TRBJ2-1	-	CASTIDSYNEQFF	TGCGCCAGCACCATCGACAGTTACAATGAGCAGTTCTTC
many	TRBV20-1	TRBJ2-3	-	CSASPPGPSTDTQYF	TGCAGTGCTAGTCCGCCAGGGCCTTCCACAGATACGCAGTATTTT
many	TRBV29-1	TRBJ1-5	TRBD1	CSVILGTGTNQPQHF	TGCAGCGTGATCTTGGGGACAGGGACTAATCAGCCCCAGCATTTT
-	TRBV7-7	TRBJ2-2	-	CASSLAAGANTGELFF	TGTGCTAGCAGCTTAGCAGCAGGGGCGAACACCGGGGAGCTGTTTTTT
many	TRBV10-3	TRBJ2-2	TRBD2	CAIRKTSGMNTGELFF	TGTGCCATCAGAAAAACTAGCGGGATGAACACCGGGGAGCTGTTTTTT
many	TRBV6-1	TRBJ1-2	-	CASIEVTPYGYTF	TGTGCCAGCATAGAGGTCACCCCTTATGGCTACACCTTC
many	TRBV28	TRBJ1-5	TRBD1	CASSFTGVSNQPQHF	TGTGCCAGCAGTTTCACAGGGGTGAGCAATCAGCCCCAGCATTTT
many	TRBV5-1	TRBJ2-7	TRBD1	CASSLGTGEGYEQYF	TGCGCCAGCAGCCTCGGGACAGGGGAAGGGTACGAGCAGTACTTC
few	TRBV6-2/TRBV6-3	TRBJ2-5	TRBD2	CASSNYPAGGGKETQYF	TGTGCCAGCAGTAACTACCCAGCGGGGGGTGGGAAGGAGACCCAGTACTTC
many	TRBV5-6	TRBJ1-5	-	CASSLEVRDDYIGHF	TGTGCCAGCAGCTTGGAGGTGAGGGACGACTATATAGGGCATTTT
many	TRBV6-5	TRBJ2-7	-	CASSYLGPNYEQYF	TGTGCCAGCAGTTACCTTGGACCGAACTACGAGCAGTACTTC
many	TRBV4-2	TRBJ1-2	-	CASSRSYGYTF	TGTGCCAGCAGCAGGTCCTATGGCTACACCTTC
-	TRBV29-1	TRBJ1-5	TRBD1	CSVGGTGPNQPQHF	TGCAGCGTCGGTGGGACAGGCCCCAATCAGCCCCAGCATTTT
many	TRBV20-1	TRBJ2-5	-	CSARGELQETQYF	TGCAGTGCTAGGGGGGAACTACAAGAGACCCAGTACTTC
many	TRBV7-9	TRBJ1-2	-	CASSLDTFYGYTF	TGTGCCAGCAGCTTGGATACCTTCTATGGCTACACCTTC
many	TRBV20-1	TRBJ1-2	-	CSARAGGGFNYGYTF	TGCAGTGCTAGGGCGGGAGGAGGGTTTAACTATGGCTACACCTTC
many	TRBV12-3/TRBV12-4	TRBJ1-3	-	CASSLGGNTIYF	TGTGCCAGCAGTTTAGGGGGAAACACCATATATTTT
many	TRBV4-1	TRBJ1-1	-	CASSQDRVPRDTEAFF	TGCGCCAGCAGCCAAGATCGCGTCCCTCGGGACACTGAAGCTTTCTTT
-	TRBV28	TRBJ2-2	TRBD1	CASSLYDRVTGELFF	TGTGCCAGCAGTTTGTACGACAGGGTCACCGGGGAGCTGTTTTTT
many	TRBV7-2	TRBJ1-1	-	CASSLEGYRSTEAFF	TGTGCCAGCAGCTTGGAAGGGTATCGGAGCACTGAAGCTTTCTTT
-	TRBV7-9	TRBJ1-6	-	CASSPSRSPLHF	TGTGCCAGCAGCCCTTCCAGGTCACCCCTCCACTTT
many	TRBV5-6	TRBJ2-1	TRBD1	CASSYDRGPYNEQFF	TGTGCCAGCAGCTACGACAGGGGGCCCTACAATGAGCAGTTCTTC
many	TRBV5-1	TRBJ2-5	TRBD1	CASSYSTGKETQYF	TGCGCCAGCAGCTACTCGACAGGGAAAGAGACCCAGTACTTC
many	TRBV7-8	TRBJ2-2	-	CASSPWRVRGTGELFF	TGTGCCAGCAGCCCTTGGAGGGTTCGGGGCACCGGGGAGCTGTTTTTT